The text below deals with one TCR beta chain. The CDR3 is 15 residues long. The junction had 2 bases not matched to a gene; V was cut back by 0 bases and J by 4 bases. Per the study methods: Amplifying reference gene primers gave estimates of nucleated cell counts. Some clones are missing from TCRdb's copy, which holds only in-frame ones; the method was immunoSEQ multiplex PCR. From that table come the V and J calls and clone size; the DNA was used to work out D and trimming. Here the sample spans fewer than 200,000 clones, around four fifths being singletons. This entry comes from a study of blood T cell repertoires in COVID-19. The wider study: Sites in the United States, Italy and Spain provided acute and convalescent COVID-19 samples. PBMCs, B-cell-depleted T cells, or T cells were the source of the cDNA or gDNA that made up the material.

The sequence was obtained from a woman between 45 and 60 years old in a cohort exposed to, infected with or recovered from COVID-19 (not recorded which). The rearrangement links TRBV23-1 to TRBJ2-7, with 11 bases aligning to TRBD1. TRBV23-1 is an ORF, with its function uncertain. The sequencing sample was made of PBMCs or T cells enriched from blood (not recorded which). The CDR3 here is CASSQSRDRGYEQYF. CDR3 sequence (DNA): TGCGCCAGCAGTCAATCCAGGGACAGGGGGTACGAGCAGTACTTC.